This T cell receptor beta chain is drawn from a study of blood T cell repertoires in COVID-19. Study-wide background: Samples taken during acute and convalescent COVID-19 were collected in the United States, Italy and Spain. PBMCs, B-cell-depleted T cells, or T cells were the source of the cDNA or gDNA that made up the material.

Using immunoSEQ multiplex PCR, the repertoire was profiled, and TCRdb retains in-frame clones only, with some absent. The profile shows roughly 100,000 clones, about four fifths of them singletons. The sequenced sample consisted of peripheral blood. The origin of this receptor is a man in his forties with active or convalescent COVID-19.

CDR3 sequence: CASSEGDSGWRTQYF. The CDR3 region has the DNA TGTGCCAGCAGTGAGGGGGACTCCGGCTGGCGGACCCAGTACTTC. The chain has TRBV2 and TRBJ2-5; possible D gene TRBD2, 6 bases. This CDR3 has 15 residues. The V and J ends lost 3 bases and 7 bases respectively, with 18 bases between them. Germline V gene lookup returns CDR1 SNHLY and CDR2 FYNNEI. The complete variable domain, with remaining parts taken from reference TRBV2 and TRBJ2-5, reads EPEVTQTPSHQVTQMGQEVILRCVPISNHLYFYWYRQILGQKVEFLVSFYNNEISEKSEIFDDQFSVERPDGSNFTLKIRSTKLEDSAMYFCASSEGDSGWRTQYFGPGTRLLVL.